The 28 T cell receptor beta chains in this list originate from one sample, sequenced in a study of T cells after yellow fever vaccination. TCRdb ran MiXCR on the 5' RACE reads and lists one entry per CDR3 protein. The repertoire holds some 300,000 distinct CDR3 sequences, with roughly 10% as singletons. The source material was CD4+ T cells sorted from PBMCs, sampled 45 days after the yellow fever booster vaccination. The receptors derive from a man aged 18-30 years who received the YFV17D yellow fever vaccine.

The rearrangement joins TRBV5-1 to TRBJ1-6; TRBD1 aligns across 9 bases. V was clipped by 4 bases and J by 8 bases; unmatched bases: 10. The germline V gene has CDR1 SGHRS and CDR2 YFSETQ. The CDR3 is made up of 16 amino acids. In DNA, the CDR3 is TGCGCCAGCAGCCCAACCGGGACAGGGAACGATTCACCCCTCCACTTT. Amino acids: CASSPTGTGNDSPLHF. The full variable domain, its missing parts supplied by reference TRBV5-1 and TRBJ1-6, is KAGVTQTPRYLIKTRGQQVTLSCSPISGHRSVSWYQQTPGQGLQFLFEYFSETQRNKGNFPGRFSGRQFSNSRSEMNVSTLELGDSALYLCASSPTGTGNDSPLHFGNGTRLTVT.

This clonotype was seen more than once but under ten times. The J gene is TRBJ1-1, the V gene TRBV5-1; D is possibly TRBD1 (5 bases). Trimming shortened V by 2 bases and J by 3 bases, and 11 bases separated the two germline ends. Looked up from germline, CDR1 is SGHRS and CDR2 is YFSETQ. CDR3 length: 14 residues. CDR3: CASSFQGRDTEAFF. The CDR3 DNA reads TGCGCCAGCAGCTTCCAGGGACGGGACACTGAAGCTTTCTTT.

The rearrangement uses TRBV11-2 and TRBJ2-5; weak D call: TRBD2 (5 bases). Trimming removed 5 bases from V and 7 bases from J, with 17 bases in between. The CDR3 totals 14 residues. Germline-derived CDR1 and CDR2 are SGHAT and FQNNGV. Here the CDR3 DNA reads TGTGCCAGCAGCCTCAGGATCAGCGAGGGGACCCAGTACTTC. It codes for CASSLRISEGTQYF. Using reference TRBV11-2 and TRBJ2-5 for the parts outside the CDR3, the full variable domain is EAGVAQSPRYKIIEKRQSVAFWCNPISGHATLYWYQQILGQGPKLLIQFQNNGVVDDSQLPKDRFSAERLKGVDSTLKIQPAKLEDSAVYLCASSLRISEGTQYFGPGTRLLVL.

CDR3 DNA: TGTGCCATCAAGGCCGGGGCGGCTAATGAAAAACTGTTTTTT. Its translation: CAIKAGAANEKLFF. The V call is TRBV10-3, the J call TRBJ1-4; TRBD1 is a possible D gene (5 bases). This CDR3 contains 14 residues. V shed 7 bases and J shed 3 bases, with 12 bases lying between them. Germline V gene data show CDR1 as ENHRY and CDR2 as SYGVKD.

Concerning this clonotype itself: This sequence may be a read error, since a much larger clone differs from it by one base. CDR3 residues: CASSQDPSGGWQTQYF. The CDR3 nucleotides are TGCGCCAGCAGCCAAGATCCTAGCGGGGGATGGCAGACCCAGTACTTC. The J gene is TRBJ2-5, the V gene TRBV4-3, with 10 bases matching TRBD2. Per the germline V gene, CDR1 is LGHNA and CDR2 is YSLEER. There are 16 residues in the CDR3. V was clipped by 0 bases and J by 6 bases; unmatched bases: 7.

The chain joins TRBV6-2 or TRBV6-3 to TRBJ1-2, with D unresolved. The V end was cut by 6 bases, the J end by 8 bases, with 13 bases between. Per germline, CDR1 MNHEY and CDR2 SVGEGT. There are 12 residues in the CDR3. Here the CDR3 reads CASSDTGEGYTF. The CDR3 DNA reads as TGTGCCAGCAGCGACACCGGCGAAGGCTACACCTTC.

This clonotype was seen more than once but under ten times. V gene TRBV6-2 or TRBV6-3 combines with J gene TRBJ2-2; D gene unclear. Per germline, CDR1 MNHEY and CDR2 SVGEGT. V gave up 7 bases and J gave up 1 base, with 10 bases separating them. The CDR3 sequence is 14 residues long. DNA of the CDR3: TGTGCCAGCACTGACTGGGGGAACACCGGGGAGCTGTTTTTT. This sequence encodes CASTDWGNTGELFF.

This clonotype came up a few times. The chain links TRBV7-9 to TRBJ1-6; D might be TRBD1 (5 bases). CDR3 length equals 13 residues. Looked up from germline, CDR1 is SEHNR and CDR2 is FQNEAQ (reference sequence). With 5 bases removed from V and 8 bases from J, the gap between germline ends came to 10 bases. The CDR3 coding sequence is TGTGCCAGCAGCCAGATAGGGGATTCACCCCTCCACTTT. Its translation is CASSQIGDSPLHF.

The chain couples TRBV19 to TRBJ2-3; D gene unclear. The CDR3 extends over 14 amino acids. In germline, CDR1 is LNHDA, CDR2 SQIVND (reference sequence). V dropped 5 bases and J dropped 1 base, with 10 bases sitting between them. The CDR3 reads CASSVQRGTDTQYF. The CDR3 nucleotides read TGTGCCAGTAGTGTGCAGCGAGGCACAGATACGCAGTATTTT.

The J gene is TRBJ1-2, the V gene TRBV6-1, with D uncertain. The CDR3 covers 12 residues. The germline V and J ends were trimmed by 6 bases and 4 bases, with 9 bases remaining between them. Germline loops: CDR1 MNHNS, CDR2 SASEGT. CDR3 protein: CASSRAVYGYTF. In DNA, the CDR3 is TGTGCCAGCAGCCGGGCGGTCTATGGCTACACCTTC.

The CDR3 nucleotides are TGTGCCAGCGGACAGGGGACTCTTTGGGGAGATACGCAGTATTTT. Translating gives CASGQGTLWGDTQYF. The genes are TRBV7-2 and TRBJ2-3; TRBD1 aligns across 9 bases. CDR3 length equals 15 residues. CDR1 and CDR2 (germline): SGHTA, FQGNSA. Trimming at V came to 8 bases and at J to 5 bases, leaving 11 bases not matched to a gene. Full variable domain (outside the CDR3, taken from reference TRBV7-2 and TRBJ2-3): GAGVSQSPSNKVTEKGKDVELRCDPISGHTALYWYRQSLGQGLEFLIYFQGNSAPDKSGLPSDRFSAERTGGSVSTLTIQRTQQEDSAVYLCASGQGTLWGDTQYFGPGTRLTVL.

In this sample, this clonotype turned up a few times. CDR3 sequence (DNA): TGTGCCAGCAGCTTCGCAGCTATGGAGTCCATATATTTT. The encoded protein is CASSFAAMESIYF. V usage is TRBV7-2 and J usage is TRBJ1-3; no clear D gene. The germline CDR1 and CDR2 sequences are SGHTA and FQGNSA. The CDR3 runs 13 residues. V gave up 3 bases and J gave up 11 bases, with 14 bases separating them.

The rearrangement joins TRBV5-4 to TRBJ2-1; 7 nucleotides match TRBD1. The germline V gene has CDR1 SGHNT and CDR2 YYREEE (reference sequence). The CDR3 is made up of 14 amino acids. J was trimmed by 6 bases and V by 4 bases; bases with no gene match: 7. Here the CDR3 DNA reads TGTGCCAGCAGCCGTTTTGGGACAGTCAATGAGCAGTTCTTC. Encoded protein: CASSRFGTVNEQFF.

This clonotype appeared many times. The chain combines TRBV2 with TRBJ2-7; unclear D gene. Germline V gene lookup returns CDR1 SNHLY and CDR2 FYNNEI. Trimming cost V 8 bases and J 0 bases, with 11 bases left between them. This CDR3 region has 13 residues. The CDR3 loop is CASEREASYEQYV. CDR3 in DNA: TGTGCCAGCGAAAGGGAAGCCTCCTACGAGCAGTACGTC.

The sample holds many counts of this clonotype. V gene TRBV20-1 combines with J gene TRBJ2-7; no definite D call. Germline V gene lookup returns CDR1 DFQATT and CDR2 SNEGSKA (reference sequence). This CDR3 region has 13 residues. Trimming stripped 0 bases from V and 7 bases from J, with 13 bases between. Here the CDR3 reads CSARETSLGEQYF. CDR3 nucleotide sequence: TGCAGTGCTAGAGAAACCTCCTTGGGGGAGCAGTACTTC.

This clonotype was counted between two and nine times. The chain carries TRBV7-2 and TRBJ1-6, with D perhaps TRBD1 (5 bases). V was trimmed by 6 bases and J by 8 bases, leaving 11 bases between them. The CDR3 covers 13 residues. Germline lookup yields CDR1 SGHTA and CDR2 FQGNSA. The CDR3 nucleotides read TGTGCCAGCAGTCCAGGGTTCCATTCACCCCTCCACTTT. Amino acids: CASSPGFHSPLHF.

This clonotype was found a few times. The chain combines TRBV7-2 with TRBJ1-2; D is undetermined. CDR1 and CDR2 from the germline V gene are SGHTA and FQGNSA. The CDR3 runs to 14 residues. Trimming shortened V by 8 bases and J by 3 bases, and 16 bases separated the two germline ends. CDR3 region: CASGRRVRDYGYTF. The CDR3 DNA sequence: TGTGCCAGCGGGAGACGGGTTAGGGACTATGGCTACACCTTC.

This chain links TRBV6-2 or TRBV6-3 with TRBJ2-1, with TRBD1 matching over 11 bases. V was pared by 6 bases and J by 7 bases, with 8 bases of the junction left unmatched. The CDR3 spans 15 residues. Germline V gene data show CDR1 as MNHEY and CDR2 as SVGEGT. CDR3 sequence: CASRDGTGGWNEQFF. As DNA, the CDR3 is TGTGCCAGCAGGGATGGGACAGGGGGTTGGAATGAGCAGTTCTTC.

The CDR3, as DNA: TGTGCCAGCTCCTCCGGGACAGATCAGCCCCAGCATTTT. Translating it yields CASSSGTDQPQHF. This rearrangement joins TRBV18 to TRBJ1-5; 7 nucleotides match TRBD1. The CDR3 has 13 residues. Germline V gives CDR1 KGHSH, CDR2 LQKENI. After removal of 6 bases from V and 5 bases from J, the junction contained 4 bases not matched to a gene.

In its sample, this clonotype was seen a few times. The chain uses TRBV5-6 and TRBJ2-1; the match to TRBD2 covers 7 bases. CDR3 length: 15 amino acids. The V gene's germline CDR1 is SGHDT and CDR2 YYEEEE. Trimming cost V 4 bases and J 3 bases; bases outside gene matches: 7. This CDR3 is CASSPKSGDYNEQFF. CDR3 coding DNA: TGTGCCAGCAGCCCTAAAAGCGGGGACTACAATGAGCAGTTCTTC. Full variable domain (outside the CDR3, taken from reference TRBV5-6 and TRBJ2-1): DAGVTQSPTHLIKTRGQQVTLRCSPKSGHDTVSWYQQALGQGPQFIFQYYEEEERQRGNFPDRFSGHQFPNYSSELNVNALLLGDSALYLCASSPKSGDYNEQFFGPGTRLTVL.

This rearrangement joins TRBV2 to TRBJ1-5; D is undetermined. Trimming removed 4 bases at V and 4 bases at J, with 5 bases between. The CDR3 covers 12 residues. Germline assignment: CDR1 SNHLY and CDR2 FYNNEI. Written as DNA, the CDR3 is TGTGCCAGCAGTGCATTTAATCAGCCCCAGCATTTT. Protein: CASSAFNQPQHF.

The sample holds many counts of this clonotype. CDR3 protein: CASSYNTPGLAGADTQYF. CDR3 bases: TGTGCCAGCAGTTACAACACTCCGGGACTAGCGGGGGCCGATACGCAGTATTTT. The chain carries TRBV6-5 and TRBJ2-3, with 14 bases that match TRBD2. Germline loops: CDR1 MNHEY, CDR2 SVGAGI. The CDR3 runs to 18 residues. Germline trimming cut 2 bases from V and 6 bases from J; bases unmatched to any gene: 10.

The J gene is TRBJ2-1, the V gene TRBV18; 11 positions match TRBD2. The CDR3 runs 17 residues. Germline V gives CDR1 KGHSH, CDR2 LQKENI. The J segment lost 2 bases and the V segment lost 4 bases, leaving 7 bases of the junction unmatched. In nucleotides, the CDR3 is TGTGCCAGCTCACGTCCCGGGACTAGCGGTACCTACAATGAGCAGTTCTTC. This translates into CASSRPGTSGTYNEQFF.

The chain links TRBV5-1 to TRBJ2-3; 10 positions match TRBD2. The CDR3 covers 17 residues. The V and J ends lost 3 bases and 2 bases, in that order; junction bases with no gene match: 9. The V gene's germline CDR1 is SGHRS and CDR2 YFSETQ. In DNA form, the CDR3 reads TGCGCCAGCAGCTCCCGGCTCACTAGCGGGGCCACAGATACGCAGTATTTT. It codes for CASSSRLTSGATDTQYF.

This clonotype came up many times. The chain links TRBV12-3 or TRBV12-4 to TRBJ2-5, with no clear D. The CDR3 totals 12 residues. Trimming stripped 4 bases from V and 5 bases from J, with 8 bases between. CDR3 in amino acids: CASSYISETQYF. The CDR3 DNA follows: TGTGCCAGCAGTTATATATCGGAGACCCAGTACTTC.

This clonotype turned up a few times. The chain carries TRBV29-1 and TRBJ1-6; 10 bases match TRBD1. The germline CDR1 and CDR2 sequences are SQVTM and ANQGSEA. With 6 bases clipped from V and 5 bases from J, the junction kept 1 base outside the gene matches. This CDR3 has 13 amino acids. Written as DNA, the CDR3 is TGCAGCGTCGGACAGGGGGATAATTCACCCCTCCACTTT. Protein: CSVGQGDNSPLHF.

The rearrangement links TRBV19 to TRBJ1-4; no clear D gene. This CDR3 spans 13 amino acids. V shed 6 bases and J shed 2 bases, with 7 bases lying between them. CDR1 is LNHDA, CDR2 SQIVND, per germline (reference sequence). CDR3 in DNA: TGTGCCAGTAGGCCCGTCACTAATGAAAAACTGTTTTTT. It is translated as CASRPVTNEKLFF.

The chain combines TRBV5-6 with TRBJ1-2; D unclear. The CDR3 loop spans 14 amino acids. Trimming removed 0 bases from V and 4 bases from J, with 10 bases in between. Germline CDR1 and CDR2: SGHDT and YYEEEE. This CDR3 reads CASSLVYKGYGYTF. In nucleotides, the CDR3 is TGTGCCAGCAGCTTGGTCTATAAGGGCTATGGCTACACCTTC.